The next 12 T cell receptor beta chains were all read from a single sample in a study of read filtering for tumor transcriptome and immune sequencing. The library was built from roughly 400 ng RNA with molecular barcoded adaptors for alpha/delta and beta/gamma chains. TCRdb ran MiXCR on the reads and lists one entry per CDR3 protein. There are some 140,000 distinct CDR3 sequences in the sample; about 13% occur only once, and roughly 7.6% lies in the top ten. The sample comprised a population of CD138-negative cells sorted from bone marrow. These receptors were obtained from a donor at least 40 years old with multiple myeloma.

This clonotype was counted ten times or more. CDR3 sequence reads: CASSYVGRGTEAFF. CDR3 coding DNA: TGTGCCAGCAGTTATGTGGGAAGAGGCACTGAAGCTTTCTTT. The J gene is TRBJ1-1, the V gene TRBV6-5; no definite D call. Trimming pared 3 bases from V and 4 bases from J, leaving 12 bases between. CDR1 and CDR2 from the germline V gene are MNHEY and SVGAGI. The CDR3 totals 14 residues.

Note on this clonotype: The conserved final phenylalanine or tryptophan is absent from the CDR3, which likely points to a read error. The chain employs TRBV5-1 and TRBJ1-1; unclear D gene. Trimming pared 0 bases from V and 2 bases from J, leaving 5 bases between. The germline V gene encodes CDR1 SGHRS and CDR2 YFSETQ. The CDR3 contains 13 residues. CDR3 DNA: TGCGCCAGCAGCTTGGGCCTTAACACTGAAGCTTTCCTT. Protein sequence: CASSLGLNTEAFL.

In the case of this clonotype: A much more abundant neighbour one base away suggests this may be a read error. V usage is TRBV5-5 and J usage is TRBJ1-1; maybe TRBD1 (6 bases). CDR1 and CDR2 from the germline V gene are SGHKS and YYEKEE (reference sequence). The CDR3 covers 16 residues. The CDR3 spells CANSPHQGTMNTEAFF. The CDR3 coding sequence is TGTGCCAACAGCCCCCACCAGGGGACGATGAACACTGAAGCTTTCTTT. Together with reference TRBV5-5 and TRBJ1-1, the CDR3 gives the full variable domain: DAGVTQSPTHLIKTRGQQVTLRCSPISGHKSVSWYQQVLGQGPQFIFQYYEKEERGRGNFPDRFSARQFPNYSSELNVNALLLGDSALYLCANSPHQGTMNTEAFFGQGTRLTVV.

This clonotype has at least ten counts. This sequence joins TRBV4-2 and TRBJ2-7; TRBD2 matches at 12 bases. Germline V lookup: CDR1 LGHNA, CDR2 YNFKEQ. The CDR3 extends over 16 amino acids. With 0 bases clipped from V and 4 bases from J, the junction kept 4 bases outside the gene matches. CDR3 amino acids: CASSQEGLAGRYEQYF. The DNA for the CDR3 is TGTGCCAGCAGCCAAGAAGGACTAGCGGGGAGGTACGAGCAGTACTTC.

This clonotype was recorded many times. The V and J genes are TRBV20-1 and TRBJ2-1, with unresolved D. The CDR3 is made up of 14 amino acids. The V end lost 1 base, the J end lost 0 bases, and 7 bases lay between the germline ends. CDR1 and CDR2 from the germline V gene are DFQATT and SNEGSKA (reference sequence). The CDR3: CSARVTGSYNEQFF. The CDR3 DNA follows: TGCAGTGCTAGAGTAACGGGCTCCTACAATGAGCAGTTCTTC.

A note on this clonotype: A far larger clone is one base from this, pointing to a likely read error. This chain links TRBV5-4 with TRBJ2-1; 13 bases map to TRBD2. Near its end, the DNA agrees better with TRBJ2-7, so the J call may be wrong. This CDR3 is 15 amino acids long. Germline CDR1 SGHNT, CDR2 YYREEE (reference sequence). The CDR3 region is CASSPGTSGMYGQYF. The CDR3 DNA sequence: TGTGCCAGCAGCCCCGGGACTAGCGGGATGTACGGGCAGTACTTC.

In this sample, this clonotype turned up many times. The rearrangement uses TRBV7-6 and TRBJ2-1; 9 nucleotides align to TRBD2. CDR3 length: 15 residues. Germline loops: CDR1 SGHVS, CDR2 FNYEAQ. After removal of 5 bases from V and 9 bases from J, the junction contained 11 bases not matched to a gene. CDR3: CASSPTLAGVGEQFF. The DNA of the CDR3 is TGTGCCAGCAGCCCCACCTTAGCGGGAGTAGGTGAGCAGTTCTTC. The full variable domain, completed using reference TRBV7-6 and TRBJ2-1, is GAGVSQSPRYKVTKRGQDVALRCDPISGHVSLYWYRQALGQGPEFLTYFNYEAQQDKSGLPNDRFSAERPEGSISTLTIQRTEQRDSAMYRCASSPTLAGVGEQFFGPGTRLTVL.

Turning to this clonotype: It may be a read error: a sequence one base away is much more abundant. Because the CDR3 is missing its conserved closing phenylalanine or tryptophan, this is likely a read error. The V gene is TRBV25-1, the J gene TRBJ2-6; 12 bases are a match to TRBD1. There are 15 residues in the CDR3. The V and J ends lost 8 bases and 4 bases, in that order; junction bases with no gene match: 3. Germline V lookup: CDR1 MGHDK, CDR2 SYGVNS. CDR3 protein: CASLGQGAGANVLTY. CDR3 DNA: TGTGCCAGCTTGGGACAGGGGGCCGGGGCCAACGTCCTGACTTAC.

The chain carries TRBV28 and TRBJ1-1; 7 bases are a match to TRBD1. Germline CDR1 and CDR2: MDHEN and SYDVKM. The CDR3 spans 19 residues. After removal of 4 bases from V and 4 bases from J, the junction contained 21 bases not matched to a gene. The CDR3 DNA follows: TGTGCCAGCAGTTCTTTATGGCTCCCGGGGCAGGGGGTCAGCACTGAAGCTTTCTTT. Amino acids: CASSSLWLPGQGVSTEAFF.

With respect to this clonotype: A junction boundary mismatches the germline segment, possibly from a read error. The chain combines TRBV12-3 or TRBV12-4 with TRBJ1-6, with D perhaps TRBD1 (5 bases). The CDR3 extends over 13 amino acids. DNA for the CDR3: TGTGCCAGCAAGGGGTCCTATAATTCACCCCCCCACTTT. This translates into CASKGSYNSPPHF.

In this sample, this clonotype turned up many times. This sequence joins TRBV11-2 and TRBJ2-3; TRBD2 agrees at 14 bases. There are 19 residues in the CDR3. Germline CDR1 and CDR2: SGHAT and FQNNGV. V shed 4 bases, J shed 6 bases, and the junction held 15 bases outside the gene matches. The CDR3 coding sequence is TGTGCCAGCAGCTCGAGCTTTCTTGGGACTAGCGGGAGAGCGGATACGCAGTATTTT. The encoded protein is CASSSSFLGTSGRADTQYF.

This clonotype was picked up many times. V is TRBV24-1 and J is TRBJ2-3; the D gene could be TRBD1 or TRBD2 (5 bases each). The CDR3 is 16 residues long. V was shortened by 2 bases and J by 2 bases, with 13 bases between the two germline ends. Per the germline V gene, CDR1 is KGHDR and CDR2 is SFDVKD. CDR3 amino acids: CATSDYPGRPTDTQYF. In nucleotides, the CDR3 is TGTGCCACCAGTGATTATCCGGGACGGCCCACAGATACGCAGTATTTT.